The clone carrying this TCR beta chain was seen once. Its antigen is not identified. TCRdb keeps only in-frame clones here, not all; method: immunoSEQ multiplex PCR. The table includes more than 95,000 clones, approximately 90% detected once. The data were obtained in a study of T cell responses to AZD1222 COVID-19 vaccine. For the study at large: Pooled together were second doses at about 4 or about 12 weeks. Findings of the study overall: Unmutated regions of variants are reportedly targeted by nearly half of spike-specific TCRs.

Germline-derived CDR1 and CDR2 are SNHLY and FYNNEI. With 7 bases removed from V and 6 bases from J, the gap between germline ends came to 19 bases. The CDR3 totals 14 residues. This sequence was found in an adult in good health. The material was peripheral blood, obtained on day 0 of AZD1222 vaccination. The chain combines TRBV2 with TRBJ2-7; D is undetermined. This CDR3 is CASIVSRSGGEQYF. The CDR3, as DNA: TGTGCCAGCATAGTCAGCCGGTCCGGCGGCGAGCAGTACTTC.